Listed below are T cell receptor beta chains from one sample, sequenced in a study of shared clonotypes between healthy human individuals. Clones were sequenced by immunoSEQ multiplex PCR, and TCRdb holds only the in-frame ones, with some missing. The sample consists of around 1.1 million clones, about 72% of them appearing once. The sample was memory CD4+ T cells from PBMCs. The receptors were sampled from a man aged 18 to 29 in good health. Some clones in this sample may be carry-over from other donors' samples. CDR3s include the opening cysteine and the closing phenylalanine or tryptophan. The D gene is left open where the match is weak. Expanded clones get a size class; other rows say once, few or many, or leave the size out.

J gene | V gene | clone size | D gene | CDR3 DNA | CDR3 protein
TRBJ2-7 | TRBV5-8 | - | TRBD1 | TGTGCCAGCAGAGTTGACAGGGGTAGGTACGAGCAGTACTTC | CASRVDRGRYEQYF
TRBJ2-6 | TRBV30 | - | - | TGTGCCTGCAGGGCCGGGGCCAACGTCCTGACTTTC | CACRAGANVLTF
TRBJ2-7 | TRBV6-5 | - | - | TGTGCCAGCAGGGAGGGCCGCGAGCAGTACTTC | CASREGREQYF
TRBJ1-3 | TRBV4-2 | - | - | TGTGCCAGCAGCCAAGATTCCGACAGACGAAACACCATATATTTT | CASSQDSDRRNTIYF
TRBJ1-1 | TRBV9 | once | - | TGTGCCAGCAGCGTCGACGGACAGCCGAACACTGAAGCTTTCTTT | CASSVDGQPNTEAFF
TRBJ2-5 | TRBV7-3 | - | - | TGTGCCAGCAGCCTTAACAGGGACGCGACCCAGTACTTC | CASSLNRDATQYF
TRBJ2-7 | TRBV5-1 | once | TRBD2 | TGCGCCAGCGCTTTGGGGGGGACGGTAGTCTACGAGCAGTACTTC | CASALGGTVVYEQYF
TRBJ1-2 | TRBV5-1 | - | TRBD1 | TGCGCCAGCAGCTCGCAGGGGGCTGCTAACTATGGCTACACCTTC | CASSSQGAANYGYTF
TRBJ1-1 | TRBV18 | - | - | TGTGCCAGCTCACCACAGTCTCAGAACACTGAAGCTTTCTTT | CASSPQSQNTEAFF
TRBJ2-3 | TRBV5-4 | - | - | TGTGCCAGCAGCTCCCTCCGCGCCGATACGCAGTATTTT | CASSSLRADTQYF
TRBJ2-3 | TRBV7-2 | - | TRBD2 | TGTGCCAGCAAAGACTTCGGGACTAGTGCGGATACGCAGTATTTT | CASKDFGTSADTQYF
TRBJ1-1 | TRBV6-1 | few | - | TGTGCCAGCAGTGAAGGGACAGCGCCATACACTGAAGCTTTCTTT | CASSEGTAPYTEAFF
TRBJ2-7 | TRBV5-1 | once | - | TGCGCCAGCAGCTTCCGCCAATCAGCGCGCGAGCAGTACTTC | CASSFRQSAREQYF
TRBJ1-2 | TRBV6-5 | - | - | TGTGCCAGCAGTTACTCAGGACAGTTCTATGGCTACACCTTC | CASSYSGQFYGYTF
TRBJ2-7 | TRBV18 | - | - | TGTGCCAGCTCGGACGACTCCTACGAGCAGTACTTC | CASSDDSYEQYF
TRBJ2-2 | TRBV7-7 | - | - | TGTGCCAGCAGTTCCGACTCGGGGGACGTGGGGGAGCTGTTTTTT | CASSSDSGDVGELFF
TRBJ2-5 | TRBV30 | - | - | TGTGCCCGGGGGCGAGAGACCCAGTACTTC | CARGRETQYF
TRBJ1-1 | TRBV18 | - | - | TGTGCCAGCTCACCTATCAGGACCAACACTGAAGCTTTCTTT | CASSPIRTNTEAFF
TRBJ2-1 | TRBV7-9 | - | TRBD2 | TGTGCCAGCAGCCAGGGACTAGCGGGAGGCTCCTACAATGAGCAGTTCTTC | CASSQGLAGGSYNEQFF
TRBJ2-7 | TRBV5-1 | - | - | TGCGCCAGCAGCTTGGTGGTAGGGGGTTCCTACGAGCAGTACTTC | CASSLVVGGSYEQYF
TRBJ2-1 | TRBV7-3 | - | TRBD1 | TGTGCCAGCAGCTTTGACAGGGCGTCCTACAATGAGCAGTTCTTC | CASSFDRASYNEQFF
TRBJ2-5 | TRBV5-1 | - | TRBD1 | TGCGCCAGCAGCTCCAGGGGGCTTGAGACCCAGTACTTC | CASSSRGLETQYF
TRBJ2-7 | TRBV5-4 | once | - | TGTGCCAGCAGCCAAACTCCGGAGTCCTACGAGCAGTACTTC | CASSQTPESYEQYF
TRBJ1-2 | TRBV5-1 | - | - | TGCGCCAGCAGCATCTCGGGGTATGGCTACACCTTC | CASSISGYGYTF
TRBJ2-7 | TRBV27 | - | TRBD1 | TGTGCCAGCGCCCGCCGTACGACAGGGCCCTACGAGCAGTACTTC | CASARRTTGPYEQYF
TRBJ2-5 | TRBV6-1 | few | - | TGTGCCAGCGGGAAGGCCGTCCAAGGGGGCCAGTACTTC | CASGKAVQGGQYF
TRBJ1-5 | TRBV7-2 | - | - | TGTGCCAGCAGCCCCGCCGTTGGGGGGGATCAGCCCCAGCATTTT | CASSPAVGGDQPQHF
TRBJ2-2 | TRBV5-6 | - | TRBD1 | TGTGCCAGCAGCTTGGCCGGGGAGCAGGGGGCCACCGGGGAGCTGTTTTTT | CASSLAGEQGATGELFF
TRBJ1-2 | TRBV4-2 | - | - | TGTGCCAGCAGCCAAGATCCGCGAGTTCATGGCTACACCTTC | CASSQDPRVHGYTF
TRBJ1-2 | TRBV5-4 | - | TRBD1 | TGTGCCAGCAGCTCCCCGACAGGGAACTATGGCTACACCTTC | CASSSPTGNYGYTF
TRBJ1-5 | TRBV6-5 | - | - | TGTGCCAGCAGTTACATCCCGGCCAGGGTCAGTCAGCCCCAGCATTTT | CASSYIPARVSQPQHF
TRBJ2-7 | TRBV4-1 | - | TRBD2 | TGCGCCAGCAGCCAAGGGGTCGGGGCTAGCGGGAACGGCGAGCAGTACTTC | CASSQGVGASGNGEQYF
TRBJ2-5 | TRBV11-2 | - | TRBD1 | TGTGCCAGCAGCACACGGACAGGGTGGGAGACCCAGTACTTC | CASSTRTGWETQYF
TRBJ1-4 | TRBV4-3 | few | - | TGCGCCAGCAGCCAAGATTTCGGGGGCGAGTATGAAAAACTGTTTTTT | CASSQDFGGEYEKLFF
TRBJ2-1 | TRBV5-6 | - | TRBD1 | TGTGCCAGCAGCACCCGGGACAGGCAACGCGAGGGGTACAATGAGCAGTTCTTC | CASSTRDRQREGYNEQFF
TRBJ1-4 | TRBV5-1 | many | - | TGCGCCAGCAGCTTACTAGTAAACCGGGAAAAACTGTTTTTT | CASSLLVNREKLFF
TRBJ2-7 | TRBV5-6 | - | TRBD1 | TGTGCCAGCAGCTTGGCCGGACAGGGGAACCAGTACTTC | CASSLAGQGNQYF
TRBJ2-2 | TRBV5-4 | - | TRBD1 | TGTGCCAGCAGCTCCGGGACAGGGGACACCGGGGAGCTGTTTTTT | CASSSGTGDTGELFF
TRBJ2-7 | TRBV7-8 | - | TRBD1 | TGTGCCAGCAGCCCTCGCGGGACAGGGCTTTACGAGCAGTACTTC | CASSPRGTGLYEQYF
TRBJ1-1 | TRBV7-9 | - | - | TGTGCCAGCAGCTTATCTCTTACACAGGGAAACACTGAAGCTTTCTTT | CASSLSLTQGNTEAFF